A single sample is the source of the 16 T cell receptor beta chains below, sequenced in a study of cytomegalovirus exposure and HLA in healthy donors. The PCR made use of 60 Vbeta and 13 Jbeta primers. Profiled with immunoSEQ multiplex PCR; TCRdb holds only in-frame clones, not every one. Recorded for this sample: approximately 110,000 clones. The specimen was PBMCs. These receptors all come from a man aged 25-45 years in good health and CMV-seronegative.

On this clone: This same CDR3 is encoded by further DNA sequences in the sample. This chain joins TRBV5-4 and TRBJ2-1; 8 bases agree with TRBD2. This CDR3 has 17 amino acids. V was clipped by 2 bases and J by 5 bases; unmatched bases: 12. In germline, CDR1 is SGHNT, CDR2 YYREEE (reference sequence). CDR3 loop: CASSLAGARGTNNEQFF. CDR3 nucleotide sequence: TGTGCCAGCAGCTTAGCGGGGGCTCGAGGAACTAACAATGAGCAGTTCTTC.

The V gene is TRBV5-4, the J gene TRBJ1-6; 8 nucleotides agree with TRBD1. Looked up from germline, CDR1 is SGHNT and CDR2 is YYREEE (reference sequence). Unmatched junction bases numbered 4, after V lost 4 bases and J lost 7 bases. This CDR3 comprises 14 residues. Written as DNA, the CDR3 is TGTGCCAGCAGCCAGGACAGGGCAAATTCACCCCTCCACTTT. As protein: CASSQDRANSPLHF. The full variable domain, its missing parts supplied by reference TRBV5-4 and TRBJ1-6, is ETGVTQSPTHLIKTRGQQVTLRCSSQSGHNTVSWYQQALGQGPQFIFQYYREEENGRGNFPPRFSGLQFPNYSSELNVNALELDDSALYLCASSQDRANSPLHFGNGTRLTVT.

This sequence joins TRBV28 and TRBJ2-7; D uncertain. Germline V gene sequence: CDR1 MDHEN, CDR2 SYDVKM. CDR3 length equals 14 residues. With 6 bases removed from V and 3 bases from J, the gap between germline ends came to 15 bases. CDR3 bases: TGTGCCAGCAGAACGCCCGGATACAGCTACGAGCAGTACTTC. It is translated as CASRTPGYSYEQYF.

The chain carries TRBV5-1 and TRBJ1-1; tentatively, D is TRBD1 (6 bases). Trimming took 0 bases from V and 2 from J, leaving 11 bases between them. This CDR3 spans 15 amino acids. Germline V lookup: CDR1 SGHRS, CDR2 YFSETQ. In DNA, the CDR3 is TGCGCCAGCAGCTTGGAAGTGGGGGCCAACACTGAAGCTTTCTTT. It encodes CASSLEVGANTEAFF.

The V gene is TRBV9, the J gene TRBJ2-1; D is unresolved. Germline CDR1 reads SGDLS; CDR2 reads YYNGEE. V was shortened by 0 bases and J by 2 bases, with 12 bases between the two germline ends. This CDR3 has 16 amino acids. CDR3 coding DNA: TGTGCCAGCAGCGTAGGGAAGCGAGGTGCCTACAATGAGCAGTTCTTC. Protein sequence: CASSVGKRGAYNEQFF.

The V call is TRBV6-5, the J call TRBJ2-5; 7 nucleotides line up with TRBD2. Germline CDR1 and CDR2: MNHEY and SVGAGI. The CDR3 is made up of 13 amino acids. The V gene end was trimmed by 1 base and the J gene end by 4 bases; junction bases not matched to a gene: 0. In DNA form, the CDR3 reads TGTGCCAGCAGTTACTGGGGGGGAGAGACCCAGTACTTC. This sequence encodes CASSYWGGETQYF.

This chain joins TRBV5-4 and TRBJ2-2; D perhaps matches TRBD1 (5 bases). Trimming cost V 2 bases and J 1 base, with 12 bases left between them. Germline V lookup: CDR1 SGHNT, CDR2 YYREEE (reference sequence). The CDR3 covers 16 residues. CDR3 loop: CASSFGPDMNTGELFF. The CDR3 nucleotides are TGTGCCAGCAGCTTCGGCCCGGACATGAACACCGGGGAGCTGTTTTTT.

The gene calls are TRBV27 and TRBJ1-6, with 8 positions matching TRBD1. The length of the CDR3 is 15 residues. From germline, CDR1 is MNHEY and CDR2 SMNVEV (reference sequence). Trimming took 5 bases from V and 7 from J; bases not matched to a gene: 7. The CDR3 loop is CASSPSRTGNSPLHF. In nucleotides, the CDR3 is TGTGCCAGCAGTCCGTCTCGGACAGGGAATTCACCCCTCCACTTT.

This rearrangement joins TRBV29-1 to TRBJ2-5; TRBD2 matches at 10 bases. CDR1 SQVTM and CDR2 ANQGSEA come from the germline V gene. CDR3 length equals 13 residues. Unmatched junction bases numbered 5, after V lost 5 bases and J lost 5 bases. DNA of the CDR3: TGCAGCGTTACAGCGGGAGGGTGGGAGACCCAGTACTTC. This sequence encodes CSVTAGGWETQYF.

V is TRBV2 and J is TRBJ2-1; 8 nucleotides line up with TRBD2. With V trimmed by 9 bases and J by 9 bases, 10 bases remained unmatched. The CDR3 runs 13 residues. Germline values: CDR1 SNHLY, CDR2 FYNNEI. CDR3 nucleotide sequence: TGTGCCAGGGGCGGGACTAGTCTCACTGAGCAGTTCTTC. As protein: CARGGTSLTEQFF.

In nucleotides, the CDR3 is TGTGCCAGTAGTATCGGGAGGGATAATCGCGAGCAGTACTTC. Translation gives CASSIGRDNREQYF. The gene calls are TRBV19 and TRBJ2-7; TRBD2 aligns across 8 bases. In germline, CDR1 is LNHDA, CDR2 SQIVND (reference sequence). With V trimmed by 3 bases and J by 6 bases, 7 bases remained unmatched. The CDR3 has 14 amino acids.

The V gene is TRBV19, the J gene TRBJ1-1; maybe TRBD1 (6 bases). The CDR3 loop spans 14 amino acids. Trimming pared 3 bases from V and 1 base from J, leaving 9 bases between. Germline CDR1 and CDR2: LNHDA and SQIVND (reference sequence). CDR3 loop: CASSIRDTNTEAFF. CDR3 sequence (DNA): TGTGCCAGTAGTATCCGGGACACGAACACTGAAGCTTTCTTT.

The chain couples TRBV30 to TRBJ1-4, with D tentatively TRBD1 (5 bases). The CDR3 has 15 amino acids. Trimming left V 5 bases short and J 3 bases short, with 16 bases between. Germline V lookup: CDR1 GTSNPN, CDR2 SVGIG (reference sequence). The CDR3 loop is CAWSQTTGANEKLFF. DNA of the CDR3: TGTGCCTGGTCCCAGACAACAGGAGCTAATGAAAAACTGTTTTTT.

The chain combines TRBV19 with TRBJ2-1, with a possible D match to TRBD2 (6 bases). This CDR3 has 16 amino acids. V lost 2 bases, J lost 0 bases, and 11 bases lay in between. CDR1 is LNHDA, CDR2 SQIVND, per germline (reference sequence). The CDR3 is CASSISGQDSYNEQFF. The DNA for the CDR3 is TGTGCCAGTAGTATAAGCGGGCAGGACTCCTACAATGAGCAGTTCTTC.

The chain is built from TRBV29-1 and TRBJ2-7; D is perhaps TRBD1 (5 bases). CDR1 and CDR2 from the germline V gene are SQVTM and ANQGSEA. The V end was cut by 1 base, the J end by 0 bases, with 13 bases between. The CDR3 is made up of 15 amino acids. As DNA, the CDR3 is TGCAGCGTTGAAGCTGGGCAGGGCCCCTCCTACGAGCAGTACTTC. Translated, it gives CSVEAGQGPSYEQYF.

CDR3: CASSDSYRALNTGELFF. The CDR3 coding sequence is TGTGCCAGCAGTGACTCCTACAGGGCCTTGAACACCGGGGAGCTGTTTTTT. The chain links TRBV6-4 to TRBJ2-2; perhaps TRBD1 as D (6 bases). Germline V gives CDR1 MRHNA, CDR2 SNTAGT. Trimming removed 0 bases at V and 1 base at J, with 12 bases between. This CDR3 comprises 17 residues.